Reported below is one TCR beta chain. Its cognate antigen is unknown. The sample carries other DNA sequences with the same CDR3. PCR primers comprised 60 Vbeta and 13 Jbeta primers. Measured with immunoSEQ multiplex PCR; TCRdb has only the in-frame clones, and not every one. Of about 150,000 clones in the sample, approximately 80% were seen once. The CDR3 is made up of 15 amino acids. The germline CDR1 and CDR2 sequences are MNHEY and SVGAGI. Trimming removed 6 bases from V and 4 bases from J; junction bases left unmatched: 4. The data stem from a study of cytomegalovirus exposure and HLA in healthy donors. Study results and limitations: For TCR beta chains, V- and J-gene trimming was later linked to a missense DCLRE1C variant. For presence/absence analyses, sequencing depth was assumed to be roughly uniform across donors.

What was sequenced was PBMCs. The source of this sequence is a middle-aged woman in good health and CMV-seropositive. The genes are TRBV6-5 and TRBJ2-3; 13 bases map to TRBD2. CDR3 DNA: TGTGCCAGCAGGCGACTAGCGGGGGGTTCAGATACGCAGTATTTT. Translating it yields CASRRLAGGSDTQYF.